This paragraph reports one TCR beta chain. This sample is drawn from a study of T cell changes during pregnancy in multiple sclerosis. Germline V CDR1 and CDR2: SQVTM, ANQGSEA. The trim removed 3 bases at V and 8 bases at J, leaving 3 bases unmatched. This CDR3 contains 12 residues. This table comes from immunoSEQ multiplex PCR, and its TCRdb copy is limited to in-frame clones, with some not included. The repertoire holds more than 80,000 clones, 92% seen once, with 1.5% in the top ten. The sample consisted of peripheral blood, taken in the first trimester of pregnancy. V is TRBV29-1 and J is TRBJ1-1; 10 nucleotides agree with TRBD1. The sequence was collected from a female donor with multiple sclerosis, enrolled in a pregnancy study. The CDR3 spells CSVDGQGGEAFF. In nucleotides, the CDR3 is TGCAGCGTTGACGGACAGGGGGGCGAAGCTTTCTTT.